This T cell receptor beta chain was recovered during a study of blood T cell repertoires in COVID-19. About the research overall: Italy, Spain and the United States were the sources of the convalescent and acute COVID-19 samples. In each case, the material was cDNA or gDNA derived from T cells, B-cell-depleted T cells, or PBMCs.

Per the germline V gene, CDR1 is LNHNV and CDR2 is YYDKDF (reference sequence). The CDR3 runs 16 residues. The trim removed 4 bases at V and 1 base at J, leaving 5 bases unmatched. In the authors' workflow: Nucleated cell number was recorded as an estimate derived from reference gene primer amplification. TCRdb's table, derived via immunoSEQ multiplex PCR, lists solely in-frame clones and lacks some. The DNA gave D and trimming, while V, J and clone size come from that table. The sample shows some 150,000 clones, about 86% of them seen only once. The rearrangement links TRBV15 to TRBJ2-5, with 11 bases matching TRBD2. This clonotype originated in a woman older than 75 with acute or convalescent COVID-19. What was sequenced was peripheral blood. For the CDR3, the DNA is TGTGCCACCAGCAAAGGACTAGCGGGCTTCCAAGAGACCCAGTACTTC. Amino acid sequence: CATSKGLAGFQETQYF.